One sample yielded the 13 T cell receptor beta chains listed below, sequenced in a study of identical twins. TCRdb re-analysed the 5' RACE reads in MiXCR, keeping a single row per CDR3 protein. The sample records about 890,000 distinct CDR3 sequences, roughly an eighth being singletons. This sample was shared with a second study, whose subject was yellow fever vaccine responses in identical twins.

The sequencing sample was made of PBMCs. Receptors were obtained from a woman under 30 in good health.

This clonotype was observed at least ten times. V is TRBV20-1 and J is TRBJ2-1, with TRBD2 matching over 13 bases. The junction had 7 bases not matched to a gene; V was cut back by 5 bases and J by 0 bases. The germline V gene has CDR1 DFQATT and CDR2 SNEGSKA (reference sequence). The CDR3 runs 17 residues. The CDR3 coding sequence is TGCAGTGCTGGGACTAGCGGGGCCGTGAGCTCCTACAATGAGCAGTTCTTC. It encodes CSAGTSGAVSSYNEQFF.

This clonotype has more than one count but fewer than ten. V and J are TRBV24-1 and TRBJ2-3; 7 bases agree with TRBD1. V lost 4 bases, J lost 2 bases, and 17 bases stayed unmatched. The CDR3 runs to 19 residues. CDR1 and CDR2 (germline): KGHDR, SFDVKD. The chain's CDR3 is CATSDPFSRRGTATDTQYF. The CDR3 DNA follows: TGTGCCACCAGTGACCCATTCTCCCGCAGGGGGACGGCCACAGATACGCAGTATTTT.

This clonotype was detected many times. The rearrangement uses TRBV7-2 and TRBJ2-3, with 9 bases identical to TRBD1. CDR3 size: 16 residues. The trim removed 5 bases at V and 5 bases at J, leaving 11 bases unmatched. Germline CDR1 is SGHTA and CDR2 is FQGNSA. The CDR3 sequence is CASSVTPGQGLDTQYF. In DNA, the CDR3 is TGTGCCAGCAGCGTCACGCCGGGACAGGGATTAGATACGCAGTATTTT. The complete variable domain, with remaining parts taken from reference TRBV7-2 and TRBJ2-3, reads GAGVSQSPSNKVTEKGKDVELRCDPISGHTALYWYRQSLGQGLEFLIYFQGNSAPDKSGLPSDRFSAERTGGSVSTLTIQRTQQEDSAVYLCASSVTPGQGLDTQYFGPGTRLTVL.

This clonotype was seen many times. The CDR3 DNA reads TGCGCCAGCAGCAGAGGACAGAAGAGCTCCTACAATGAGCAGTTCTTC. Encoded protein: CASSRGQKSSYNEQFF. The chain recombines TRBV5-1 with TRBJ2-1; perhaps TRBD1 as D (6 bases). CDR3 length: 16 residues. Germline-derived CDR1 and CDR2 are SGHRS and YFSETQ. The V and J ends lost 4 bases and 0 bases respectively, with 14 bases between them.

CDR3: CASRTGLAGGDTQYF. CDR3 nucleotides: TGTGCCAGCAGAACGGGACTAGCGGGCGGGGATACGCAGTATTTT. The rearrangement joins TRBV10-3 to TRBJ2-3; 12 nucleotides agree with TRBD2. Per germline, CDR1 ENHRY and CDR2 SYGVKD. This CDR3 is built from 15 residues. The J segment lost 6 bases and the V segment lost 10 bases, leaving 11 bases of the junction unmatched.

V gene TRBV12-3 or TRBV12-4 combines with J gene TRBJ2-1, with TRBD1 matching over 8 bases. This CDR3 spans 18 amino acids. J lost 5 bases, V lost 11 bases, and 23 bases had no gene match. The CDR3 is CAFCFWVGQEVPHNEQFF. Written as DNA, the CDR3 is TGTGCCTTCTGTTTTTGGGTGGGACAGGAGGTTCCCCACAATGAGCAGTTCTTC.

V usage is TRBV5-8 and J usage is TRBJ1-5, with D uncertain. Trimming stripped 6 bases from V and 4 bases from J, with 14 bases between. CDR3 length: 14 amino acids. Germline V gives CDR1 SGHTS, CDR2 YDEGEE. This CDR3 reads CASMPGLINQPQHF. DNA of the CDR3: TGTGCCAGCATGCCCGGGTTGATTAATCAGCCCCAGCATTTT.

This clonotype was detected ten times or more. The V gene is TRBV4-2, the J gene TRBJ2-4; possibly TRBD2 for D (6 bases). The length of the CDR3 is 15 residues. Per the germline V gene, CDR1 is LGHNA and CDR2 is YNFKEQ. The germline V and J ends were trimmed by 1 base and 2 bases, with 9 bases remaining between them. The CDR3 here is CASSQGGVTKNIQYF. CDR3 nucleotides: TGTGCCAGCAGCCAAGGGGGGGTTACCAAAAACATTCAGTACTTC.

There are a few counts of this clonotype. The genes are TRBV28 and TRBJ2-2, with D unresolved. Between the trimmed V and J ends, which lost 7 bases and 2 bases, there was a span of 11 bases. This CDR3 has 14 residues. Per germline, CDR1 MDHEN and CDR2 SYDVKM. The CDR3 nucleotides read TGTGCCAGCATATCGTCCGTTAACACCGGGGAGCTGTTTTTT. This sequence encodes CASISSVNTGELFF.

This clonotype was found a few times. V usage is TRBV10-2 and J usage is TRBJ2-2; D is unresolved. Germline V CDR1 and CDR2: WSHSY, SAAADI. V was clipped by 4 bases and J by 4 bases, with 10 bases between them. This CDR3 contains 14 residues. This CDR3 is CASSVTRITGELFF. The DNA of the CDR3 is TGCGCCAGCAGTGTAACCAGGATCACCGGGGAGCTGTTTTTT.

This clonotype has at least ten counts. The V call is TRBV7-9, the J call TRBJ1-2; D ambiguous. Germline V CDR1 and CDR2: SEHNR, FQNEAQ (reference sequence). Between the trimmed V and J ends, which lost 1 base and 8 bases, there was a span of 5 bases. The CDR3 is 11 residues long. The CDR3 sequence: CASSLGAGYTF. The CDR3 bases are TGTGCCAGCAGCTTAGGGGCCGGCTACACCTTC.

The sample holds many counts of this clonotype. This chain joins TRBV29-1 and TRBJ2-2; D call uncertain. This CDR3 comprises 11 residues. V shed 4 bases and J shed 5 bases, with 5 bases lying between them. CDR1 and CDR2 from the germline V gene are SQVTM and ANQGSEA. The CDR3 loop is CSVVRTGELFF. The CDR3 nucleotides are TGCAGCGTTGTCAGGACCGGGGAGCTGTTTTTT.

This clonotype was seen many times. V gene TRBV3-1 combines with J gene TRBJ2-1, with 10 positions matching TRBD2. V was clipped by 6 bases and J by 5 bases; unmatched bases: 7. Germline-derived CDR1 and CDR2 are LGHDT and YNNKEL (reference sequence). The CDR3 length is 15 residues. In DNA, the CDR3 is TGTGCCAGCAGGGACCTCCTAGCGGGAGACAATGAGCAGTTCTTC. Its protein is CASRDLLAGDNEQFF.